This T cell receptor beta chain comes out of a study of low-dose radiotherapy and immunotherapy resistance in tumors. Time point specified: after trial treatment. Treatment: LDRT plus nivolumab, ipilimumab, low-dose cyclophosphamide and aspirin (RACIN trial). CDR1 GTSNPN and CDR2 SVGIG come from the germline V gene (reference sequence). The ends were cut back, 0 bases at V and 8 bases at J, with 6 bases in the middle. The CDR3 spans 11 residues. This clonotype was observed many times. TRAV- and TRBV-specific primers were used for first-strand cDNA, which covered alpha and beta chains. The TCRs were subjected to amplification over about 20 PCR cycles employing a constant-region primer in conjunction with a V-primer adapter. TCRdb passed the reads through MiXCR, listing each CDR3 protein once. The table includes tens of thousands of distinct CDR3 sequences, around 20% detected once.

The V gene is TRBV30, the J gene TRBJ2-3; D remains unclear. This TCR came from a female donor with ovarian cancer. The source was PBMCs, collected after low-dose radiotherapy plus immunotherapy. The CDR3 DNA reads as TGTGCCTGGAGTGTCCGCGGTACGCAGTATTTT. Translated, it gives CAWSVRGTQYF.